This TCR beta chain derives from a study of cytomegalovirus exposure and HLA in healthy donors. As for the study in general: A data release that came early held around 85 million unique TCRs from HLA-typed donors.

The PCR contained 60 Vbeta and 13 Jbeta primers. Sequenced by immunoSEQ multiplex PCR; TCRdb stores in-frame clones only, minus some. Of around 140,000 clones detected, approximately 78% appear once; the ten largest clones hold 2% to 2.5%. A remark on this clone: Its antigen is not identified.

CDR1 MNHEY and CDR2 SVGAGI come from the germline V gene. This CDR3 has 15 amino acids. V dropped 6 bases and J dropped 1; count of bases not matched to a gene: 5. Findings and limits, study-wide: Across donors, sequencing depth was assumed by presence/absence analyses to be roughly uniform.

Sequencing was performed on PBMCs. The TCR sequence derives from a woman under 30 in good health and CMV-seropositive. The chain combines TRBV6-5 with TRBJ2-2; TRBD1 agrees at 7 bases. The DNA of the CDR3 is TGTGCCAGCAGCTGGGACAGTTTGAACACCGGGGAGCTGTTTTTT. It specifies CASSWDSLNTGELFF.